What follows is one T cell receptor beta chain and its context. The target antigen is unknown. The data stem from a study of blood T cells in healthy people across ages. Study-level points and caveats: The fall in TCR beta diversity per million T cells was roughly linear with age. Estimates of diversity drawn from one million T cells were considered underestimates.

The CDR3 has 14 residues. Trimming took off 1 base at V and 8 bases at J, with 12 bases between the two ends. Per the germline V gene, CDR1 is SEHNR and CDR2 is FQNEAQ (reference sequence). A J-beta primer mix and a sample-barcoded 5' primer were used in a second PCR of roughly 6 to 12 cycles. TCRdb analysed the 5' RACE reads with MiXCR anew, one entry per CDR3 protein. The data contain about 900,000 distinct CDR3 sequences, about 62% of them singletons. The source is a man aged 30-40 years in good health. The chain combines TRBV7-9 with TRBJ2-1, with a weak D call TRBD2 (5 bases). Material: blood. As DNA, the CDR3 is TGTGCCAGCAGCTTAGGTCGGGGTACGGATGAGCAGTTCTTC. This codes for CASSLGRGTDEQFF.